Listed here is a single T cell receptor (beta chain). This CDR3 region has 14 residues. V dropped 4 bases and J dropped 4 bases, with 13 bases sitting between them. Germline V lookup: CDR1 ENHRY, CDR2 SYGVKD. This record belongs to a study of blood T cell repertoires in COVID-19. About the research overall: PBMCs, B-cell-depleted T cells, or T cells were the source of the cDNA or gDNA that made up the material.

Some clones are missing from TCRdb's copy, which holds only in-frame ones; the method was immunoSEQ multiplex PCR. The sample carries fewer than 350,000 clones, around nine tenths recorded once. The cohort comprised adults aged 18 to 89 years residing in approximately 22 US areas. The clonotype comes from a woman in her thirties or forties who had recovered from COVID-19. V and J are TRBV10-3 and TRBJ1-1; possibly TRBD1 for D (6 bases). Input material: PBMCs or T cells enriched from blood (not recorded which). CDR3 protein: CAISGGGVVTEAFF. CDR3 DNA: TGTGCCATCAGTGGAGGGGGGGTGGTCACTGAAGCTTTCTTT.